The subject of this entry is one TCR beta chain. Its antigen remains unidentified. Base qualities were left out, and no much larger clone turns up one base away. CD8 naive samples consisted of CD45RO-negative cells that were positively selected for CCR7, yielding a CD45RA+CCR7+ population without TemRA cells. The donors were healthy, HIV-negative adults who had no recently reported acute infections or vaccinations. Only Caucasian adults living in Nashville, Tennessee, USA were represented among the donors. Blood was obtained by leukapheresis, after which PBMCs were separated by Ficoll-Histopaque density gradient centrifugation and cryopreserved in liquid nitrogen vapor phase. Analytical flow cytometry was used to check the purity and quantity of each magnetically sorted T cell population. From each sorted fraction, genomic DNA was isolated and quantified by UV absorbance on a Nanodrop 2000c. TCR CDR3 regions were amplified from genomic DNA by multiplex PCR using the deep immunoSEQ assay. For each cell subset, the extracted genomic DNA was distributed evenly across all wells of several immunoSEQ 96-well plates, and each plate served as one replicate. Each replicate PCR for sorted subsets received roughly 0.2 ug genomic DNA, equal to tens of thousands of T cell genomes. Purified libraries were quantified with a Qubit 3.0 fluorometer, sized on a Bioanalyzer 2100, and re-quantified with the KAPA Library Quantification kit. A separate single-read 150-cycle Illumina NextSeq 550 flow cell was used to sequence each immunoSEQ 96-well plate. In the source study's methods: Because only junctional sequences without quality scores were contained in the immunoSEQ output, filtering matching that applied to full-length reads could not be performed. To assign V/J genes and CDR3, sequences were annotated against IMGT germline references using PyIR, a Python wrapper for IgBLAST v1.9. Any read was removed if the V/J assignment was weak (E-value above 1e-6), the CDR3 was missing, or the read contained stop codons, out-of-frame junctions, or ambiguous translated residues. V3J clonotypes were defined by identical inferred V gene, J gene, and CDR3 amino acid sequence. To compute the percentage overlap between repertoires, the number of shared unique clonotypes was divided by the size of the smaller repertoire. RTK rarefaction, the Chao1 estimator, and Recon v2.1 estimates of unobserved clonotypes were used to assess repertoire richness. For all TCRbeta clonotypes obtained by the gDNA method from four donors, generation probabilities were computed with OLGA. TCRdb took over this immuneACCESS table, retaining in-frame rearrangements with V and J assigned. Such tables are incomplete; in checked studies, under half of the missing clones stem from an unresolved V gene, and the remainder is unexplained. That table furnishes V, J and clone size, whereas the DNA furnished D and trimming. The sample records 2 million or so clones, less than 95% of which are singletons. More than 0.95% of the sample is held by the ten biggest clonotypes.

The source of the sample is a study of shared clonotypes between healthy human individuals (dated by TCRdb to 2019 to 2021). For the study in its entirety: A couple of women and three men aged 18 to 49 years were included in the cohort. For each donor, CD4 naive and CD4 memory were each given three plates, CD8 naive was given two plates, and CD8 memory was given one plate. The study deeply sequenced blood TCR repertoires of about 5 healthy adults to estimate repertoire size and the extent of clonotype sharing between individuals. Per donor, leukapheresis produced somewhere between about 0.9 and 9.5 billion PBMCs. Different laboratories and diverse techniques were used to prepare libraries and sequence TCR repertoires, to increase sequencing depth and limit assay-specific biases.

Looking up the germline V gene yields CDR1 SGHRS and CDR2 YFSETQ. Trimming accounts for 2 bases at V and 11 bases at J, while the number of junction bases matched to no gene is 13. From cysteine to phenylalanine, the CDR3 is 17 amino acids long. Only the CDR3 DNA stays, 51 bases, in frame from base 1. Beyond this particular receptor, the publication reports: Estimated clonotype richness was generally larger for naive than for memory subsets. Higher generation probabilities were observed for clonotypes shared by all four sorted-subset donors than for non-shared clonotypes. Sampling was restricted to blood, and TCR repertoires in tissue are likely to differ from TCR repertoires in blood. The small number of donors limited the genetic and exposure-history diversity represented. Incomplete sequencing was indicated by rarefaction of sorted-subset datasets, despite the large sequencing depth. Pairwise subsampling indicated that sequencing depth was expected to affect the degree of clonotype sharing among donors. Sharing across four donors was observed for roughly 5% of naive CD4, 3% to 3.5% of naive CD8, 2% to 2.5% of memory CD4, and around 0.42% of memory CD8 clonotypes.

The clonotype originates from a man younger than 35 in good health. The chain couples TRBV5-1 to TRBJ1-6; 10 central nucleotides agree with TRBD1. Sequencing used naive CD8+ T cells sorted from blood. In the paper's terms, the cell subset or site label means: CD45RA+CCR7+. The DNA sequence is TGCGCCAGCAGCTTTGGGGGACAGGGGAACGCAGGGGCACCCCTCCACTTT. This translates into CASSFGGQGNAGAPLHF.